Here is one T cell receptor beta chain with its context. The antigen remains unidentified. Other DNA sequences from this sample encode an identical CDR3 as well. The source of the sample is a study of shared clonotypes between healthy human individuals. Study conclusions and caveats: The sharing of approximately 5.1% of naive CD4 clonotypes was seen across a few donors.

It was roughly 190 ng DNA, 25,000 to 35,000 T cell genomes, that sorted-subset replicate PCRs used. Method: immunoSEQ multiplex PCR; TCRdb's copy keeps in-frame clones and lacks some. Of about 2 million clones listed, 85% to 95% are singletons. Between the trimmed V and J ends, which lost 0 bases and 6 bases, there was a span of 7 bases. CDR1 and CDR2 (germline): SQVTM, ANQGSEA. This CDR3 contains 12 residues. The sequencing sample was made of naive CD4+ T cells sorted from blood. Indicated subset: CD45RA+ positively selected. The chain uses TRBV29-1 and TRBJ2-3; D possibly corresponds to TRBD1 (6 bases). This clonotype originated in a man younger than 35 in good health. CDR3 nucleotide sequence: TGCAGCGTTGAAGATAGGGGGGATACGCAGTATTTT. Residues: CSVEDRGDTQYF.